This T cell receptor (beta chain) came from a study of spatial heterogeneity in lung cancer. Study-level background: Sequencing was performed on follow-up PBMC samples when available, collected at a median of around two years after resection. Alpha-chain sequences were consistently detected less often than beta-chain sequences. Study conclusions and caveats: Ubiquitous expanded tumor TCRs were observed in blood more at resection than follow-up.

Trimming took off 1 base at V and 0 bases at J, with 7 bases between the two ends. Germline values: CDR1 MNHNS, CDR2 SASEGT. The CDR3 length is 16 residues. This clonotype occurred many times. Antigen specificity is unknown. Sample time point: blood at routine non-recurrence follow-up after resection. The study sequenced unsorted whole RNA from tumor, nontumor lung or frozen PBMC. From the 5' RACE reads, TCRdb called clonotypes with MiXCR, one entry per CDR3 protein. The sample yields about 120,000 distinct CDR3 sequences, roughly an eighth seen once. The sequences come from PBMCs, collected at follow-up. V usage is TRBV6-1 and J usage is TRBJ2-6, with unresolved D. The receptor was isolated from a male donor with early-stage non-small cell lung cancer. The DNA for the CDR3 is TGTGCCAGCAGTGAAGTTGCAGGCTCTGGGGCCAACGTCCTGACTTTC. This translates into CASSEVAGSGANVLTF.